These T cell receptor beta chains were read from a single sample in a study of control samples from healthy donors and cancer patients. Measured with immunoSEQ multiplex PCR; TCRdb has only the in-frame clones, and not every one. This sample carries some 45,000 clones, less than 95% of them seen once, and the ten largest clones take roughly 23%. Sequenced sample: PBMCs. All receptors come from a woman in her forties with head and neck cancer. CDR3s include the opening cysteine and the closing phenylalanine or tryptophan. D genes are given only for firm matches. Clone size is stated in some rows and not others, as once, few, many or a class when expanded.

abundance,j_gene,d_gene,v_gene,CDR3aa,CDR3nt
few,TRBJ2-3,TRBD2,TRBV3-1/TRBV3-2,CASSPELAGASDTQYF,TGTGCCAGCAGCCCTGAACTAGCGGGAGCCTCAGATACGCAGTATTTT
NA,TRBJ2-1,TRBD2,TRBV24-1,CATSWTSGLYNEQFF,TGTGCCACCAGTTGGACTAGCGGCCTATACAATGAGCAGTTCTTC
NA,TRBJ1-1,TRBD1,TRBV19,CASRQGVWTEAFF,TGTGCCAGTAGACAGGGGGTTTGGACTGAAGCTTTCTTT
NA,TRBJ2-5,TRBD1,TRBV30,CAWSPRRQGLGETQYF,TGTGCCTGGAGCCCCCGCCGACAGGGCCTCGGGGAGACCCAGTACTTC
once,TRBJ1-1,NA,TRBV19,CASSSLRRPTEAFF,TGTGCCAGTAGTAGCCTACGGAGGCCCACTGAAGCTTTCTTT
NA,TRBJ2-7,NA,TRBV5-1,CASSSSYEQYF,TGCGCCAGCAGCTCCTCCTACGAGCAGTACTTC
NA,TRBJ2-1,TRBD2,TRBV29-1,CSVESRAGGPREQFF,TGCAGCGTTGAAAGTCGAGCGGGAGGGCCGAGAGAGCAGTTCTTC
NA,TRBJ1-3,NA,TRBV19,CASSSGASGNTIYF,TGTGCCAGTAGTTCTGGGGCGTCTGGAAACACCATATATTTT
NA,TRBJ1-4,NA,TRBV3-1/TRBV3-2,CASSQDSDRYPRSDEKLFF,TGTGCCAGCAGCCAAGATTCGGACCGATACCCCCGGTCCGATGAAAAACTGTTTTTT
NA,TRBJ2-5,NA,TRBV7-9,CASSLQGHQETQYF,TGTGCCAGCAGCTTACAGGGGCACCAAGAGACCCAGTACTTC
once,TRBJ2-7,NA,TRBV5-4,CASSLYGTYEQYF,TGTGCCAGCAGCTTGTACGGCACCTACGAGCAGTACTTC
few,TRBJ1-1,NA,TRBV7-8,CASTGQPNTEAFF,TGTGCCAGCACCGGACAGCCGAACACTGAAGCTTTCTTT
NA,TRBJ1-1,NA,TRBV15,CATSRNQQGTEAFF,TGTGCCACCAGCAGAAACCAACAGGGAACTGAAGCTTTCTTT
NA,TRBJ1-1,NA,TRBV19,CASRQSLRDTEAFF,TGTGCCAGCAGACAGTCGCTCCGAGACACTGAAGCTTTCTTT
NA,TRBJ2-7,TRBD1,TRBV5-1,CASRRLQGGLEVEYF,TGCGCCAGCAGGCGTTTACAGGGGGGCCTGGAGGTGGAGTACTTC
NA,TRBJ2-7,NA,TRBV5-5,CASSLGQGYGYEQYF,TGTGCCAGCAGCTTGGGGCAGGGATACGGCTACGAGCAGTACTTC
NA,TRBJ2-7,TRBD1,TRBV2,CASSNRDRGPYEQYF,TGTGCCAGCAGTAACCGGGACAGGGGGCCCTACGAGCAGTACTTC
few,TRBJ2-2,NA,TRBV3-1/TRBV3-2,CASSSKGTGELFF,TGTGCCAGCAGCTCGAAGGGCACCGGGGAGCTGTTTTTT
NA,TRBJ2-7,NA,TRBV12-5,CASGLVSPDGSHEQYF,TGTGCTAGTGGTTTGGTCAGCCCGGACGGTTCACACGAGCAGTACTTC
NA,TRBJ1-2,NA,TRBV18,CASSPLLRTEKGYTF,TGTGCCAGCTCACCACTCCTCCGGACAGAGAAGGGCTACACCTTC
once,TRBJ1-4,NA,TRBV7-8,CASSLYVGTREKLFF,TGTGCCAGCAGCTTATACGTCGGGACTAGGGAAAAACTGTTTTTT
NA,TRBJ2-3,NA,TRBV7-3,CASSPSGRFGSDTQYF,TGTGCCAGCAGCCCCTCCGGGCGATTCGGGTCAGATACGCAGTATTTT
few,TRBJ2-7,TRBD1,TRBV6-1,CASSEIQTGPDEQYF,TGTGCCAGCAGTGAAATTCAGACAGGGCCCGACGAGCAGTACTTC
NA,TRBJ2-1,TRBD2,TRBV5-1,CASSSSSGPNKYNEQFF,TGCGCCAGCAGCTCTTCTAGCGGGCCAAACAAGTACAATGAGCAGTTCTTC
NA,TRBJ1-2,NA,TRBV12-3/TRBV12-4,CASSKDYGYTF,TGTGCCAGCAGTAAGGACTATGGCTACACCTTC
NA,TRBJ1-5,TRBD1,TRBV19,CASSVGTARNQPQHF,TGTGCCAGTAGTGTCGGGACAGCCCGTAATCAGCCCCAGCATTTT
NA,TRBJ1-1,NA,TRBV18,CASTRATRGQGEAFF,TGTGCCAGTACCCGCGCCACCCGGGGGCAAGGTGAAGCTTTCTTT
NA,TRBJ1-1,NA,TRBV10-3,CAISVPGGTEAFF,TGTGCCATCAGTGTCCCAGGTGGCACTGAAGCTTTCTTT
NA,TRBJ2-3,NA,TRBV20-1,CSPGTDTQYF,TGCAGTCCAGGGACAGATACGCAGTATTTT
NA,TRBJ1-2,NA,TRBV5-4,CASSLQRAGPYGYTF,TGTGCCAGCAGCTTGCAGCGGGCTGGTCCGTATGGCTACACCTTC
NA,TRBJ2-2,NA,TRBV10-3,CAISDFVRDRGGELFF,TGTGCCATCAGTGATTTTGTAAGGGATCGGGGCGGGGAGCTGTTTTTT
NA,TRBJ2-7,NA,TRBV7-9,CASRDGLYYEQYF,TGTGCCAGCAGGGACGGGCTCTACTACGAGCAGTACTTC
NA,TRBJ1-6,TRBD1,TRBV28,CASSLSGTGVKSRPLHF,TGTGCCAGCAGTTTATCCGGGACAGGGGTCAAGAGTAGACCCCTCCACTTT
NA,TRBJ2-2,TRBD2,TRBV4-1,CASSPSGGPNTGELFF,TGCGCCAGCAGCCCCTCGGGGGGGCCTAACACCGGGGAGCTGTTTTTT
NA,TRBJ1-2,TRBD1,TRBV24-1,CATSDPTRGQNYGYTF,TGTGCCACCAGTGATCCGACCCGGGGACAGAACTATGGCTACACCTTC
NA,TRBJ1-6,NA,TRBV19,CATGQRSSYNSPLHF,TGTGCCACCGGTCAAAGGAGCTCCTATAATTCACCCCTCCACTTT
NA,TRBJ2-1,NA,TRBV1,CTTGWAESSYNEQFF,TGCACAACGGGGTGGGCGGAGAGCTCCTACAATGAGCAGTTCTTC